Listed here are 23 T cell receptor beta chains from one sample, sequenced in a study of CD8 T cells in ankylosing spondylitis. TCRdb reprocessed the 5' RACE reads with MiXCR, giving one entry per CDR3 protein. The sample has about 88,000 distinct CDR3 sequences; 27% are singletons. Sequences were obtained from blood, either unsorted or a sorted T cell fraction (not recorded which). The receptors were sampled from a male donor with ankylosing spondylitis or in good health (not recorded which).

The V and J genes are TRBV4-1 and TRBJ2-7, with D tentatively TRBD1 (6 bases). CDR1 MGHRA and CDR2 YSYEKL come from the germline V gene. V lost 1 base and J lost 6, with 10 bases in between. CDR3 size: 13 residues. The CDR3, as DNA: TGCGCCAGCAGCCAAGGCACAGGGCCCGAGCAGTACTTC. Amino acids: CASSQGTGPEQYF.

J is TRBJ2-1 and V is TRBV7-9; possibly TRBD1 or TRBD2 for D (5 bases each). Looked up from germline, CDR1 is SEHNR and CDR2 is FQNEAQ (reference sequence). There are 13 residues in the CDR3. Trimming took 4 bases from V and 6 from J, leaving 10 bases between them. The DNA for the CDR3 is TGTGCCAGCAGCTCGGGACCCTTCAATGAGCAGTTCTTC. Translating it yields CASSSGPFNEQFF.

V is TRBV7-2 and J is TRBJ2-7; 12 nucleotides align to TRBD2. V gave up 3 bases and J gave up 5 bases; unmatched junction bases: 5. Germline CDR1 reads SGHTA; CDR2 reads FQGNSA. This CDR3 is built from 15 residues. The CDR3 sequence: CASSFLAGGPHEQYF. CDR3 nucleotide sequence: TGTGCCAGCAGCTTTCTAGCGGGAGGGCCCCACGAGCAGTACTTC. Based on the CDR3 plus reference TRBV7-2 and TRBJ2-7, the full variable domain is GAGVSQSPSNKVTEKGKDVELRCDPISGHTALYWYRQSLGQGLEFLIYFQGNSAPDKSGLPSDRFSAERTGGSVSTLTIQRTQQEDSAVYLCASSFLAGGPHEQYFGPGTRLTVT.

This clonotype has a handful of counts. The junction shows a germline mismatch at one end, possibly a read error. CDR3 protein: CASSPTGSLANGLTF. Written as DNA, the CDR3 is TGTGCCAGCAGCCCTACAGGGAGTCTGGCCAACGGCCTGACTTTC. The chain combines TRBV7-9 with TRBJ2-6, with D possibly matching TRBD1 (6 bases). The germline gives CDR1 SEHNR, CDR2 FQNEAQ (reference sequence). The CDR3 runs to 15 residues.

The chain has TRBV5-1 and TRBJ2-7; TRBD2 matches 8 bases. Looked up from germline, CDR1 is SGHRS and CDR2 is YFSETQ. The trim removed 4 bases at V and 0 bases at J, leaving 6 bases unmatched. CDR3 size: 15 residues. Written as DNA, the CDR3 is TGCGCCAGCAGCGACCGAAGCGGGAGCTCCTACGAGCAGTACTTC. Encoded protein: CASSDRSGSSYEQYF.

This sequence joins TRBV29-1 and TRBJ1-1; tentatively, D is TRBD1 (5 bases). CDR1 is SQVTM and CDR2 is ANQGSEA in the germline V gene. Trimming took off 7 bases at V and 0 bases at J, with 9 bases between the two ends. This CDR3 is 12 amino acids long. CDR3 amino acids: CSGRQLNTEAFF. Written as DNA, the CDR3 is TGCAGCGGTCGACAGCTGAACACTGAAGCTTTCTTT. The variable domain in full, with the rest retrieved from reference TRBV29-1 and TRBJ1-1, is SAVISQKPSRDICQRGTSLTIQCQVDSQVTMMFWYRQQPGQSLTLIATANQGSEATYESGFVIDKFPISRPNLTFSTLTVSNMSPEDSSIYLCSGRQLNTEAFFGQGTRLTVV.

The chain recombines TRBV10-3 with TRBJ2-1; D possibly uses TRBD1 or TRBD2 (5 bases each). The CDR3 has 16 residues. Germline V gene data show CDR1 as ENHRY and CDR2 as SYGVKD. Trimming cost V 2 bases and J 8 bases, with 19 bases left between them. This CDR3 is CAISERGSELSDEQFF. CDR3 nucleotides: TGTGCCATCAGTGAGAGGGGATCTGAGCTTAGCGATGAGCAGTTCTTC.

J is TRBJ1-5 and V is TRBV29-1, with 7 bases matching TRBD1. The CDR3 sequence is 14 residues long. Germline V gene lookup returns CDR1 SQVTM and CDR2 ANQGSEA. V lost 6 bases and J lost 5; bases outside the gene matches: 10. Written as DNA, the CDR3 is TGCAGCGTGACCCCGGGACAGACAGATCAGCCCCAGCATTTT. Amino acid sequence: CSVTPGQTDQPQHF.

The chain employs TRBV29-1 and TRBJ1-4; 8 bases align to TRBD1. The trim removed 4 bases at V and 5 bases at J, leaving 15 bases unmatched. Germline CDR1 is SQVTM and CDR2 is ANQGSEA. This CDR3 comprises 17 residues. In nucleotides, the CDR3 is TGCAGCGTTGTTTTGGGACAGGCTAGTGGGAAGAATGAAAAACTGTTTTTT. It encodes CSVVLGQASGKNEKLFF.

In nucleotides, the CDR3 is TGTGCCAGTAGTCGGGGACTAGCGGGAGGCTATAACACCGGGGAGCTGTTTTTT. Translation: CASSRGLAGGYNTGELFF. V and J are TRBV19 and TRBJ2-2, with 15 bases aligning to TRBD2. The CDR3 loop spans 18 amino acids. Germline loops: CDR1 LNHDA, CDR2 SQIVND (reference sequence). V shed 5 bases and J 2 bases; nucleotides not matched to a gene: 6.

This clonotype was observed a handful of times. The rearrangement uses TRBV12-3 or TRBV12-4 and TRBJ2-6; D remains unclear. V lost 6 bases and J 2 bases, leaving 8 bases between the germline ends. This CDR3 comprises 14 residues. CDR3 in DNA: TGTGCCAGCAGCCCTACTGCTGGGGCCAACGTCCTGACTTTC. Protein: CASSPTAGANVLTF.

This clonotype has a single count. CDR3 nucleotide sequence: TGTGCCAGCAGCGAACCGGGACTAGCAGGAGATACGCAGTATTTT. Its translation: CASSEPGLAGDTQYF. The chain has TRBV27 and TRBJ2-3, with 9 bases identical to TRBD2. The CDR3 spans 15 residues. Per germline, CDR1 MNHEY and CDR2 SMNVEV (reference sequence). The V and J ends lost 6 bases and 5 bases, in that order; junction bases with no gene match: 9.

This clonotype has a single count. The chain carries TRBV5-1 and TRBJ1-2, with D uncertain. This CDR3 has 13 residues. Trimming took 4 bases from V and 4 from J, leaving 11 bases between them. Germline V gene lookup returns CDR1 SGHRS and CDR2 YFSETQ. CDR3 nucleotides: TGCGCCAGCAGCCCTGAATCTTCCTATGGCTACACCTTC. Protein: CASSPESSYGYTF.

The table lists this clonotype with many counts. The chain carries TRBV18 and TRBJ2-2, with 7 positions matching TRBD1. The trim removed 3 bases at V and 4 bases at J, leaving 8 bases unmatched. Germline CDR1 and CDR2: KGHSH and LQKENI. This CDR3 spans 16 amino acids. CDR3 loop: CASSPNPGQFTGELFF. For the CDR3, the DNA is TGTGCCAGCTCACCCAACCCGGGACAGTTCACCGGGGAGCTGTTTTTT.

The chain has TRBV5-1 and TRBJ1-1; 7 bases align to TRBD1. With V trimmed by 4 bases and J by 5 bases, 14 bases remained unmatched. This CDR3 contains 16 residues. The germline V gene has CDR1 SGHRS and CDR2 YFSETQ. For the CDR3, the DNA is TGCGCCAGCAGCGCCCCCTCCCTACAGGGGAAAACTGAAGCTTTCTTT. Protein: CASSAPSLQGKTEAFF.

For the CDR3, the DNA is TGCAGCGTTGAAGCGAACTACAATGAGCAGTTCTTC. Encoded protein: CSVEANYNEQFF. V is TRBV29-1 and J is TRBJ2-1, with D unclear. Deletions cut 1 base from V and 3 bases from J, with 4 bases between. The V gene's germline CDR1 is SQVTM and CDR2 ANQGSEA. This CDR3 has 12 amino acids.

V and J are TRBV20-1 and TRBJ2-4, with 11 bases fitting TRBD2. Per germline, CDR1 DFQATT and CDR2 SNEGSKA (reference sequence). The length of the CDR3 is 12 residues. V shed 7 bases and J 9 bases; nucleotides not matched to a gene: 5. CDR3: CSVSGRGIIQYF. For the CDR3, the DNA is TGCAGTGTTAGCGGGAGGGGGATCATTCAGTACTTC.

This rearrangement joins TRBV11-3 to TRBJ2-3; possibly TRBD2 for D (5 bases). The V gene's germline CDR1 is SGHNT and CDR2 YENEEA. The CDR3 consists of 12 residues. V was clipped by 6 bases and J by 6 bases, with 10 bases between them. CDR3 DNA: TGTGCCAGCAGAAACGGACTGGATACGCAGTATTTT. Translating it yields CASRNGLDTQYF.

This sequence joins TRBV7-3 and TRBJ2-2, with 9 bases matching TRBD2. Germline CDR1 reads SGHTA; CDR2 reads FQGTGA. The CDR3 loop spans 16 amino acids. Unmatched junction bases numbered 6, after V lost 5 bases and J lost 2 bases. The DNA for the CDR3 is TGTGCCAGCAGCCGGGCGGGAGGGCCTAACACCGGGGAGCTGTTTTTT. This codes for CASSRAGGPNTGELFF.

The chain is built from TRBV7-2 and TRBJ1-5, with a weak D call TRBD1 (6 bases). V lost 1 base and J 4 bases, leaving 11 bases between the germline ends. Germline CDR1 SGHTA, CDR2 FQGNSA. The CDR3 runs to 15 residues. The CDR3 here is CASSLGRQANQPQHF. The DNA for the CDR3 is TGTGCCAGCAGCTTAGGGAGACAGGCTAATCAGCCCCAGCATTTT.

In this sample, this clonotype turned up a few times. The J gene is TRBJ2-6, the V gene TRBV12-3 or TRBV12-4, with 9 nucleotides matching TRBD1. CDR3 size: 20 residues. Unmatched junction bases numbered 12, after V lost 1 base and J lost 2 bases. The DNA of the CDR3 is TGTGCCAGCAGTTTAGGATACCCGGGACAGGGCTTTACTGGGGCCAACGTCCTGACTTTC. Its translation is CASSLGYPGQGFTGANVLTF.

V and J are TRBV7-9 and TRBJ2-5; 8 bases agree with TRBD2. The CDR3 contains 17 residues. The ends lost 0 bases at V and 2 bases at J; junction bases unmatched: 8. Germline CDR1 and CDR2: SEHNR and FQNEAQ (reference sequence). CDR3 sequence reads: CASSLAFAVAGQETQYF. The CDR3 region has the DNA TGTGCCAGCAGCTTAGCTTTTGCCGTAGCGGGACAAGAGACCCAGTACTTC.

This clonotype was counted a few times. The V call is TRBV3-1, the J call TRBJ1-5; 8 nucleotides line up with TRBD1. Per the germline V gene, CDR1 is LGHDT and CDR2 is YNNKEL (reference sequence). Unmatched junction bases numbered 0, after V lost 1 base and J lost 7 bases. This CDR3 has 13 residues. As DNA, the CDR3 is TGTGCCAGCAGCCAAGGACAGGGGCAGCCCCAGCATTTT. Residues: CASSQGQGQPQHF.